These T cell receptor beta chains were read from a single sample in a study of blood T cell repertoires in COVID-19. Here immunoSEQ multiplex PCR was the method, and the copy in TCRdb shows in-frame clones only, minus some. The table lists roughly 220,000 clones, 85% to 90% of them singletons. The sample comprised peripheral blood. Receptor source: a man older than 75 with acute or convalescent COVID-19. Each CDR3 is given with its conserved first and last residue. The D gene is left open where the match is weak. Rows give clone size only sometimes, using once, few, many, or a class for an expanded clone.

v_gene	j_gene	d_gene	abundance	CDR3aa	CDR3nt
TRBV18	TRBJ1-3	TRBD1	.	CASSGQGSGNTIYF	TGTGCCAGCTCAGGACAGGGTTCTGGAAACACCATATATTTT
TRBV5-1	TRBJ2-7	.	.	CASSIMAGRMSEQYF	TGCGCCAGCAGCATAATGGCAGGGCGAATGTCCGAGCAGTACTTC
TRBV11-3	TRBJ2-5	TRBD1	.	CASSLDGMRTGGKETQYF	TGTGCCAGCAGCTTAGATGGGATGAGAACAGGGGGCAAAGAGACCCAGTACTTC
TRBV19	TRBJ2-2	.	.	CASSITNTGELFF	TGTGCCAGTAGTATCACGAACACCGGGGAGCTGTTTTTT
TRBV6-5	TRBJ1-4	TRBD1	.	CASSYSGGQNEKLFF	TGTGCCAGCAGTTACTCGGGGGGACAGAATGAAAAACTGTTTTTT
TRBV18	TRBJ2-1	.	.	CASSPGLSNEQFF	TGTGCCAGCTCACCGGGACTGTCTAATGAGCAGTTCTTC
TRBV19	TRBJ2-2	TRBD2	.	CASSIEGLVAGELFF	TGTGCCAGTAGTATAGAGGGACTAGTAGCCGGGGAGCTGTTTTTT
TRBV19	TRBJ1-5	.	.	CASRQGNQPQHF	TGTGCCAGTAGACAGGGCAATCAGCCCCAGCATTTT
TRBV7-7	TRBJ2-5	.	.	CASSLDTQETQYF	TGTGCCAGCAGCCTCGACACCCAAGAGACCCAGTACTTC
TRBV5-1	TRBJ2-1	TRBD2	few	CASSLSLAGVGEQFF	TGCGCCAGCAGCTTGTCGCTAGCGGGAGTCGGTGAGCAGTTCTTC
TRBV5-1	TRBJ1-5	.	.	CASSPTGFSNQPQHF	TGCGCCAGCAGCCCGACAGGATTTAGCAATCAGCCCCAGCATTTT
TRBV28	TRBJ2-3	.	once	CASSPGGAESTDTQYF	TGTGCCAGCTCCCCGGGGGGCGCGGAAAGCACAGATACGCAGTATTTT
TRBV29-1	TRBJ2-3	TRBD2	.	CSVEPSGPDTQYF	TGCAGCGTTGAACCTAGCGGGCCAGATACGCAGTATTTT
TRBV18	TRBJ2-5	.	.	CASSPSRETQYF	TGTGCCAGCTCACCTTCACGGGAGACCCAGTACTTC
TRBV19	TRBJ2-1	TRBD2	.	CASSIRAGGPYEQFF	TGTGCCAGTAGTATACGAGCGGGAGGGCCATATGAGCAGTTCTTC
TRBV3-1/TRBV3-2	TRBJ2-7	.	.	CASSQSTVEQYF	TGTGCCAGCAGCCAGAGTACAGTCGAGCAGTACTTC
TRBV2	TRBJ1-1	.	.	CASSEPPDTEAFF	TGTGCCAGCAGTGAACCCCCGGACACTGAAGCTTTCTTT
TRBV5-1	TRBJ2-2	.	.	CASSLRERGSGELFF	TGCGCCAGCAGCCTGAGGGAGCGAGGGTCCGGGGAGCTGTTTTTT
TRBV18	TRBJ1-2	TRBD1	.	CASSHATGSYGYTF	TGTGCCAGCTCGCATGCGACAGGGTCCTATGGCTACACCTTC
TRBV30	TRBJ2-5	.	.	CAWSFTGIQETQYF	TGTGCCTGGAGTTTTACAGGGATACAAGAGACCCAGTACTTC
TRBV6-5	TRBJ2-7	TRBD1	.	CASRYGQGSSYEQYF	TGTGCCAGCAGGTACGGACAGGGCAGCTCCTACGAGCAGTACTTC
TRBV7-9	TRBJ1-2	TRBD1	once	CASSLHDREVNGYTF	TGTGCCAGCAGCTTACACGACAGGGAGGTCAATGGCTACACCTTC
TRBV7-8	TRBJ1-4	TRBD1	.	CASSQRGQGNSEKLFF	TGTGCCAGCAGCCAGAGAGGACAGGGTAACTCTGAAAAACTGTTTTTT
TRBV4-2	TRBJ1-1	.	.	CASSQVTTGNTEAFF	TGTGCCAGCAGCCAAGTTACGACAGGGAACACTGAAGCTTTCTTT
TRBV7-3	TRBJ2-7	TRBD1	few	CASSLQGQGAHEQYF	TGTGCCAGCAGCTTGCAGGGACAGGGGGCACACGAGCAGTACTTC
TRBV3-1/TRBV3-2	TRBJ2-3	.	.	CASSRSSATDTQYF	TGTGCCAGCAGCCGGAGTAGCGCCACAGATACGCAGTATTTT
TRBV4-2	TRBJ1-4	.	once	CASSQGDLEEKLFF	TGTGCCAGCAGCCAAGGAGATTTGGAGGAAAAACTGTTTTTT
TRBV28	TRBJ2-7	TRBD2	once	CASRRTSGIYEQYF	TGTGCCAGCAGGAGGACTAGCGGGATCTACGAGCAGTACTTC
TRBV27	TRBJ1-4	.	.	CASSVTPQGAKLFF	TGTGCCAGCAGTGTCACTCCCCAAGGGGCAAAACTGTTTTTT
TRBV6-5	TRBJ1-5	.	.	CASSFTNSNQPQHF	TGTGCCAGCAGTTTTACTAATAGCAATCAGCCCCAGCATTTT
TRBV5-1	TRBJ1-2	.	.	CASSPTQTYGYTF	TGCGCCAGCAGCCCGACACAGACCTATGGCTACACCTTC
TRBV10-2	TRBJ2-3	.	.	CASSVSRGRDTQYF	TGCGCCAGCAGTGTTAGCAGGGGCCGAGATACGCAGTATTTT
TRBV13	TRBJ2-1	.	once	CASNNGGVEQFF	TGTGCCAGCAACAACGGGGGAGTTGAGCAGTTCTTC
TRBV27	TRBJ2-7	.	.	CASSYTGGGSYEQYF	TGTGCCAGCAGTTACACGGGCGGAGGCTCCTACGAGCAGTACTTC
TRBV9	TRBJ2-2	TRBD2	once	CASSRSGRGNTGELFF	TGTGCCAGCAGCCGTAGCGGGAGGGGAAACACCGGGGAGCTGTTTTTT
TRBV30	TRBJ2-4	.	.	CAWRATGNIQYF	TGTGCCTGGAGGGCGACAGGTAACATTCAGTACTTC
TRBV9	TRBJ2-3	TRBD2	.	CASSVAGGSTDTQYF	TGTGCCAGCAGCGTGGCGGGAGGGAGCACAGATACGCAGTATTTT
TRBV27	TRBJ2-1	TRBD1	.	CASSPRTGSYNEQFF	TGTGCCAGCAGTCCGAGGACAGGATCCTACAATGAGCAGTTCTTC
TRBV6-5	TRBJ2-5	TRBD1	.	CASSYFGTGGGETQYF	TGTGCCAGCAGTTATTTTGGGACAGGGGGCGGAGAGACCCAGTACTTC